Sequencing of this T cell receptor beta chain was carried out in a study of blood T cell repertoires in COVID-19. Study at large: Acute and convalescent COVID-19 samples came from the United States, Italy and Spain. T cells, B-cell-depleted T cells, or PBMCs supplied cDNA or gDNA.

The CDR3 is made up of 17 amino acids. As handled by the study authors: Nucleated cell counts were estimated from reference gene primer amplification. Using immunoSEQ multiplex PCR, the repertoire was profiled, and TCRdb retains in-frame clones only, with some absent. D and trimming were read from the DNA, whereas the V and J calls and clone size are those reported in that table. The sample lists 150,000 to 200,000 clones; roughly nine tenths were seen once. Sequenced sample: peripheral blood. The rearrangement links TRBV21-1 to TRBJ2-7; the DNA was not used to check the table's D call, TRBD1. TRBV21-1 is a recognized pseudogene. This TCR came from a man aged 70 or older with active or convalescent COVID-19. The CDR3 coding sequence is TGTGCCAGCAGCAATGGGGAGGGACAGGGGCGATCCTACGAGCAGTACTTC. Translating it yields CASSNGEGQGRSYEQYF.